The 14 T cell receptor beta chains below come from one sample, sequenced in a study of shared clonotypes between healthy human individuals. Measured with immunoSEQ multiplex PCR; TCRdb has only the in-frame clones, and not every one. The sample lists around 1,900,000 clones; 90% to 95% were seen once. CD45RO-negative cells were positively selected for CCR7, leaving out terminally differentiated effector memory CD45RA+ cells. The source material was naive CD8+ T cells from PBMCs. Receptors were obtained from a man aged 18 to 29 in good health. Some clones in this sample may be carry-over from other donors' samples.

In regard to this clone: Since the CDR3 does not end with the conserved phenylalanine or tryptophan, this likely comes from a read error. No DNA is shown, since the ends of the CDR3 on it are uncertain; the CDR3 is the one TCRdb lists. The chain employs TRBV5-4 and TRBJ2-7; the table's TRBD2 call for D was not verified on the DNA. Both ends counted, the CDR3 spans 13 residues. Germline lookup yields CDR1 SGHNT and CDR2 YYREEE (reference sequence). The CDR3 reads CASSSGTSGRKTI.

V and J are TRBV5-1 and TRBJ2-7, with TRBD2 matching 8 bases. V shed 1 base, J shed 2 bases, and the junction held 5 bases outside the gene matches. The germline V gene has CDR1 SGHRS and CDR2 YFSETQ. The CDR3 length is 15 residues. The CDR3 is CASSLYVAGTYEQYF. The CDR3 DNA is TGCGCCAGCAGCTTGTATGTAGCGGGGACCTACGAGCAGTACTTC.

About this clone: The same CDR3 also results from other DNA sequences found in this sample. The chain has TRBV27 and TRBJ2-1; no clear D gene. Germline V CDR1 and CDR2: MNHEY, SMNVEV (reference sequence). The CDR3 is made up of 14 amino acids. Trimming took off 6 bases at V and 1 base at J, with 10 bases between the two ends. This chain's CDR3 is CASSLRSSYNEQFF. The CDR3 bases are TGTGCCAGCAGCCTGAGGTCGTCCTACAATGAGCAGTTCTTC.

The chain carries TRBV5-4 and TRBJ1-4, with TRBD1 identical over 10 bases. The junction had 6 bases not matched to a gene; V was cut back by 4 bases and J by 9 bases. The CDR3 runs to 14 residues. The germline gives CDR1 SGHNT, CDR2 YYREEE (reference sequence). The chain's CDR3 is CASSRDRGPKKLFF. CDR3 nucleotide sequence: TGTGCCAGCAGCCGCGACAGGGGGCCTAAAAAACTGTTTTTT.

About this clone itself: The same CDR3 arises from other DNA sequences in this sample as well. V usage is TRBV9 and J usage is TRBJ1-2; no clear D gene. The V gene lost 0 bases and the J gene lost 1 base, with 4 bases spanning the gap. Per the germline V gene, CDR1 is SGDLS and CDR2 is YYNGEE. The CDR3 has 13 residues. CDR3 nucleotide sequence: TGTGCCAGCAGCGTAGCAGTTAACTATGGCTACACCTTC. Translation: CASSVAVNYGYTF.

The rearrangement joins TRBV7-9 to TRBJ2-7; D not certain. Trimming took off 6 bases at V and 0 bases at J, with 12 bases between the two ends. CDR3 length: 14 residues. In germline, CDR1 is SEHNR, CDR2 FQNEAQ (reference sequence). CDR3 in DNA: TGTGCCAGCAGTGGCGCGGCGCACTCCTACGAGCAGTACTTC. Translating gives CASSGAAHSYEQYF.

V usage is TRBV5-1 and J usage is TRBJ2-6; D is undetermined. V dropped 1 base and J dropped 0 bases, with 14 bases sitting between them. The germline gives CDR1 SGHRS, CDR2 YFSETQ. The CDR3 consists of 18 residues. The CDR3 is CASSLFSGFRSGANVLTF. Here the CDR3 DNA reads TGCGCCAGCAGCTTGTTTTCAGGTTTTCGCTCTGGGGCCAACGTCCTGACTTTC.

The chain uses TRBV19 and TRBJ1-1; D is ambiguous. V lost 6 bases to trimming and J lost 2 bases, with 1 base between them. The CDR3 loop spans 10 amino acids. Germline V gene sequence: CDR1 LNHDA, CDR2 SQIVND (reference sequence). Here the CDR3 reads CASSNTEAFF. The CDR3, as DNA: TGTGCCAGTAGCAACACTGAAGCTTTCTTT.

The gene calls are TRBV27 and TRBJ2-1, with 10 nucleotides matching TRBD1. With V trimmed by 5 bases and J by 4 bases, 8 bases remained unmatched. CDR1 is MNHEY, CDR2 SMNVEV, per germline (reference sequence). This CDR3 has 16 amino acids. This chain's CDR3 is CASSRPGTGVYNEQFF. Written as DNA, the CDR3 is TGTGCCAGCAGTAGACCCGGGACAGGGGTTTACAATGAGCAGTTCTTC.

The CDR3 coding sequence is TGTGCCAGCAGCGTAGGGAGGGGGTCGATTGTCTACAATGAGCAGTTCTTC. Amino acids: CASSVGRGSIVYNEQFF. The V and J genes are TRBV9 and TRBJ2-1; D is possibly TRBD1 or TRBD2 (6 bases each). Between the trimmed V and J ends, which lost 0 bases and 3 bases, there was a span of 16 bases. CDR3 length: 17 amino acids. Looked up from germline, CDR1 is SGDLS and CDR2 is YYNGEE.

The chain carries TRBV7-3 and TRBJ2-1; 13 positions match TRBD2. Germline CDR1 is SGHTA and CDR2 is FQGTGA. The V gene end was trimmed by 4 bases and the J gene end by 5 bases; junction bases not matched to a gene: 5. This CDR3 is 16 amino acids long. The CDR3 loop reads CASSSRTSGSHNEQFF. In DNA, the CDR3 is TGTGCCAGCAGCTCACGGACTAGCGGGAGTCACAATGAGCAGTTCTTC. The full variable domain, in which reference TRBV7-3 and TRBJ2-1 provide the parts outside the CDR3, is GAGVSQTPSNKVTEKGKYVELRCDPISGHTALYWYRQSLGQGPEFLIYFQGTGAADDSGLPNDRFFAVRPEGSVSTLKIQRTERGDSAVYLCASSSRTSGSHNEQFFGPGTRLTVL.

This chain joins TRBV9 and TRBJ1-6; no firm D call. Trimming pared 1 base from V and 6 bases from J, leaving 14 bases between. The germline gives CDR1 SGDLS, CDR2 YYNGEE. CDR3 length: 16 amino acids. The CDR3 DNA follows: TGTGCCAGCAGCGTAAATCGCGGGGATGCTAATTCACCCCTCCACTTT. Translation: CASSVNRGDANSPLHF.

For this clone: Other DNA variants within this sample encode the same CDR3. The V gene is TRBV2, the J gene TRBJ2-3; 8 nucleotides align to TRBD2. Germline CDR1 is SNHLY and CDR2 is FYNNEI. The CDR3 totals 15 residues. V lost 3 bases, J lost 0 bases, and 2 bases stayed unmatched. The CDR3 sequence: CASSEASGSTDTQYF. For the CDR3, the DNA is TGTGCCAGCAGTGAGGCTAGCGGGAGCACAGATACGCAGTATTTT.

The gene calls are TRBV7-9 and TRBJ2-3, with 7 nucleotides matching TRBD1. The CDR3 runs 13 residues. J gave up 7 bases and V 5 bases, and 6 bases lay outside the gene matches. Germline V gene data show CDR1 as SEHNR and CDR2 as FQNEAQ (reference sequence). For the CDR3, the DNA is TGTGCCAGCAGCGAGACAGGGACAAATACGCAGTATTTT. Translating gives CASSETGTNTQYF.